A selection of T cell receptor beta chains follows, all from one sample in a study of OX40 agonist ivuxolimab in advanced cancers. TCRdb keeps only in-frame clones here, not all; method: immunoSEQ multiplex PCR. The sample lists approximately 44,000 clones, about 80% occurring once. The specimen was CD4+ or CD8+ T cells sorted from blood, collected in a trial of the OX40 agonist ivuxolimab. These receptors all stem from an adult with an advanced solid tumor such as melanoma, head and neck, liver or kidney cancer. Each CDR3 is given with its conserved first and last residue. The order of the fields is clone size, J gene, V gene, D gene, CDR3 protein, CDR3 DNA. A D gene is named only where the DNA matches it firmly. Rows give clone size only sometimes, using once, few, many, or a class for an expanded clone.

-,TRBJ1-5,TRBV6-6,-,CASSYRMDQPQHF,TGTGCCAGCAGTTACAGAATGGATCAGCCCCAGCATTTT
-,TRBJ2-1,TRBV6-1,TRBD1,CASSGSYDRGRWVEQFF,TGTGCCAGCAGTGGAAGTTACGACAGGGGTCGTTGGGTTGAGCAGTTCTTC
-,TRBJ2-5,TRBV5-1,TRBD1,CASSDGQGETQYF,TGCGCCAGCAGCGACGGACAGGGAGAGACCCAGTACTTC
-,TRBJ2-5,TRBV30,-,CAYSWGETQYF,TGTGCCTACTCATGGGGAGAGACCCAGTACTTC
few,TRBJ2-3,TRBV7-8,-,CASSPEREGTQYF,TGTGCCAGCAGCCCTGAGAGGGAAGGTACGCAGTATTTT
-,TRBJ1-1,TRBV18,TRBD1,CASSPRTGGGEAFF,TGTGCCAGCTCACCAAGGACAGGGGGCGGTGAAGCTTTCTTT
few,TRBJ2-7,TRBV13,-,CASSLGGGIAYEQYF,TGTGCCAGCAGCTTAGGGGGCGGAATCGCCTACGAGCAGTACTTC
-,TRBJ2-1,TRBV19,-,CASSLQAYNEQFF,TGTGCCAGTAGCTTACAGGCTTACAATGAGCAGTTCTTC
-,TRBJ2-2,TRBV10-1,TRBD1,CASSGRQGGNTGELFF,TGCGCCAGCAGTGGACGACAGGGGGGTAACACCGGGGAGCTGTTTTTT
medium-sized,TRBJ1-4,TRBV7-8,TRBD1,CASSLGTGNEKLFF,TGTGCCAGCAGCTTAGGGACAGGGAACGAAAAACTGTTTTTT
-,TRBJ2-5,TRBV30,TRBD1,CAWSVSRGETQYF,TGTGCCTGGAGTGTAAGCAGGGGGGAGACCCAGTACTTC
-,TRBJ1-5,TRBV6-6,-,CASSPGRKVGQPQHF,TGTGCCAGCAGCCCTGGGCGTAAGGTAGGGCAGCCCCAGCATTTT
-,TRBJ1-3,TRBV7-2,-,CASTHWGAKGNTIYF,TGTGCCAGCACCCACTGGGGGGCGAAAGGAAACACCATATATTTT
-,TRBJ2-1,TRBV4-3,-,CASSQGERLGQFF,TGCGCCAGCAGCCAAGGTGAGAGACTGGGGCAGTTCTTC
-,TRBJ1-1,TRBV4-3,TRBD1,CASSQAKDGTGRRAFF,TGCGCCAGCAGCCAAGCTAAAGACGGGACAGGGCGTCGAGCTTTCTTT
-,TRBJ2-3,TRBV7-2,TRBD2,CASSPGLGGQYF,TGTGCCAGCAGCCCGGGACTAGGGGGGCAGTATTTT
-,TRBJ2-1,TRBV19,TRBD2,CASSTVYRLAGSYNEQFF,TGTGCCAGTAGTACGGTCTACCGTCTAGCGGGCTCCTACAATGAGCAGTTCTTC
-,TRBJ1-2,TRBV28,-,CASSFGGADYGYTF,TGTGCCAGCAGTTTTGGTGGGGCTGACTATGGCTACACCTTC
-,TRBJ1-3,TRBV5-1,TRBD1,CASSWTGGISSGNTIYF,TGCGCCAGCAGCTGGACAGGGGGTATTAGCTCTGGAAACACCATATATTTT
-,TRBJ1-1,TRBV7-9,-,CASSYQGGNMNTEAFF,TGTGCCAGCAGCTACCAGGGTGGGAATATGAACACTGAAGCTTTCTTT
-,TRBJ2-5,TRBV30,-,CAWEQMRGRETQYF,TGTGCCTGGGAACAAATGAGGGGTAGGGAGACCCAGTACTTC
-,TRBJ2-5,TRBV11-2,-,CASSSPGLGQETQYF,TGTGCCAGCAGCTCCCCGGGTCTGGGCCAAGAGACCCAGTACTTC